This TCR beta chain appears in the sequencing data of a study of T cells after yellow fever vaccination. Study-wide results and caveats: A faster peak, day 5 versus 15, was reached by the weaker secondary response. Within FACS-sorted repertoires, abundant clonotypes contaminating from the bulk population could be present. Among primary-vaccination clones, most reappeared after the booster, at 96% for CD4 and approximately 88% for CD8.

TCRdb called the 5' RACE reads again in MiXCR, with one record for every CDR3 protein. The table shows 110,000 to 150,000 distinct CDR3 sequences, with 6.6% occurring only once. This clonotype was counted many times. What it binds is not known. The V gene's germline CDR1 is SGHRS and CDR2 YFSETQ. V lost 6 bases and J lost 1, with 8 bases in between. This CDR3 contains 12 residues. The genes are TRBV5-1 and TRBJ2-7, with D perhaps matching TRBD1 (5 bases). The TCR sequence derives from a man aged 25 to 40 who received the YFV17D yellow fever vaccine. This specimen was CD4+ T cells sorted from PBMCs, taken 10 days after the yellow fever booster vaccination. This chain's CDR3 is CASTGQSYEQYF. DNA for the CDR3: TGCGCCAGCACCGGACAATCCTACGAGCAGTACTTC.